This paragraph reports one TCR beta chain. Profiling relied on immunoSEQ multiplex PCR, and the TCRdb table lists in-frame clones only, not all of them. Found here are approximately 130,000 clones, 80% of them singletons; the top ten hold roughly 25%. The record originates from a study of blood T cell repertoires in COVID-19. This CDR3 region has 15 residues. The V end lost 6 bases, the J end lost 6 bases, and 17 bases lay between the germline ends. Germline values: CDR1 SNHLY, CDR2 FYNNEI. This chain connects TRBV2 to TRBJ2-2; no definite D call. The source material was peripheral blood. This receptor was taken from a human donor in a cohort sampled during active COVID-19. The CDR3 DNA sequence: TGTGCCAGCAGCAAAGACACTTTTCGACCCGGGGAGCTGTTTTTT. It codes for CASSKDTFRPGELFF.